These T cell receptor beta chains were read from a single sample in a study of blood T cell repertoires in COVID-19. TCRdb's table, derived via immunoSEQ multiplex PCR, lists solely in-frame clones and lacks some. The sample holds about 200,000 clones, roughly nine tenths seen once. Specimen: peripheral blood. The receptors come from a man aged 55-75 years with COVID-19, enrolled during active disease. Each CDR3 is given with its conserved first and last residue. D genes are given only for firm matches. For some rows the clone size is stated as once, few or many, or as a class when expanded; others skip it.

j_call	v_call	d_call	clone_size	cdr3_aa	cdr3_nt
TRBJ1-1	TRBV5-8	-	-	CASRTVGNTEAFF	TGTGCCAGCAGAACGGTCGGGAACACTGAAGCTTTCTTT
TRBJ2-5	TRBV7-2	-	-	CASSLGGQETQYF	TGTGCCAGCAGCCTGGGGGGACAAGAGACCCAGTACTTC
TRBJ1-2	TRBV27	TRBD1	-	CASSSAGQGGYTF	TGTGCCAGCAGTTCCGCGGGACAGGGAGGCTACACCTTC
TRBJ2-5	TRBV5-4	-	-	CASSLTQRADAGTQYF	TGTGCCAGCAGCTTGACTCAGCGGGCAGACGCGGGGACCCAGTACTTC
TRBJ2-3	TRBV4-2	TRBD2	-	CASSQDRAGSDTQYF	TGTGCCAGCAGCCAAGATAGAGCGGGGTCAGATACGCAGTATTTT
TRBJ2-5	TRBV29-1	-	-	CSVERTQQETQYF	TGCAGCGTAGAACGGACACAGCAAGAGACCCAGTACTTC
TRBJ2-7	TRBV6-5	TRBD1	-	CASSTGTGSYEQYF	TGTGCCAGCAGCACCGGGACAGGTTCCTACGAGCAGTACTTC
TRBJ1-1	TRBV6-5	-	few	CASTPRSKAFF	TGTGCCAGCACCCCCCGGTCTAAAGCTTTCTTT
TRBJ2-3	TRBV5-8	-	-	CASIDRSLSTDTQYF	TGTGCCAGCATCGACAGGTCTTTAAGCACAGATACGCAGTATTTT
TRBJ2-1	TRBV27	TRBD2	-	CASSTGTSGRWEQFF	TGTGCCAGCAGTACCGGGACTAGCGGGAGGTGGGAGCAGTTCTTC
TRBJ2-3	TRBV7-2	-	-	CASSLVAGTSTDTQYF	TGTGCCAGCAGCTTAGTTGCGGGGACTAGCACAGATACGCAGTATTTT
TRBJ2-2	TRBV4-2	TRBD1	-	CASSPDRGLNTGELFF	TGTGCCAGCAGCCCCGACAGGGGCCTGAACACCGGGGAGCTGTTTTTT
TRBJ2-7	TRBV7-9	TRBD1	-	CASSFSQGVNEQYF	TGTGCCAGCAGCTTCTCACAGGGGGTCAACGAGCAGTACTTC
TRBJ2-1	TRBV15	TRBD2	-	CATSQASGGYNEQFF	TGTGCCACCAGCCAAGCCAGCGGGGGGTACAATGAGCAGTTCTTC
TRBJ1-1	TRBV11-2	-	-	CASSLDQALVEAFF	TGTGCCAGCAGCTTAGACCAAGCGCTGGTAGAAGCTTTCTTT
TRBJ2-2	TRBV28	-	-	CASTSTSNTGELFF	TGTGCCAGCACCTCGACTTCTAACACCGGGGAGCTGTTTTTT
TRBJ2-7	TRBV5-4	-	-	CASSLAHGSYEQYF	TGTGCCAGCAGCTTGGCCCACGGCTCCTACGAGCAGTACTTC
TRBJ1-1	TRBV14	-	-	CASSQDPVNTEAFF	TGTGCCAGCAGCCAAGATCCAGTTAACACTGAAGCTTTCTTT
TRBJ1-1	TRBV19	-	-	CASSPDRRNTEAFF	TGTGCCAGTAGCCCAGACAGACGGAACACTGAAGCTTTCTTT
TRBJ1-2	TRBV7-2	-	-	CASSTSGQRTGYTF	TGTGCCAGCAGCACCTCCGGACAGAGGACAGGCTACACCTTC
TRBJ1-1	TRBV19	TRBD1	-	CASSIEGRGLTEAFF	TGTGCCAGTAGTATAGAAGGCAGGGGGCTCACTGAAGCTTTCTTT
TRBJ2-1	TRBV4-2	-	once	CASSQQTGTRVGNEQFF	TGTGCCAGCAGCCAACAGACAGGGACTAGGGTGGGCAATGAGCAGTTCTTC
TRBJ1-1	TRBV2	TRBD1	-	CASLWQGANTEAFF	TGTGCCAGCCTATGGCAGGGGGCAAACACTGAAGCTTTCTTT
TRBJ1-1	TRBV19	TRBD1	-	CASSPRTGNLMNTEAFF	TGTGCCAGTAGTCCTCGGACAGGAAACCTCATGAACACTGAAGCTTTCTTT
TRBJ2-7	TRBV4-3	-	-	CASSQDGSSYEQYF	TGCGCCAGCAGCCAAGATGGCAGCTCCTACGAGCAGTACTTC
TRBJ2-5	TRBV4-1	TRBD2	-	CASSHEGAGGLETQYF	TGCGCCAGCAGCCATGAGGGAGCGGGGGGTCTGGAGACCCAGTACTTC
TRBJ1-5	TRBV19	-	-	CASSIDLEGPQHF	TGTGCCAGTAGTATAGATCTGGAGGGGCCCCAGCATTTT
TRBJ2-5	TRBV10-3	TRBD1	-	CAISVGQQETQYF	TGTGCCATCAGTGTGGGACAGCAAGAGACCCAGTACTTC
TRBJ2-2	TRBV24-1	TRBD1	-	CATSRPSGTGNTGELFF	TGTGCCACCAGTCGCCCCTCCGGGACAGGGAACACCGGGGAGCTGTTTTTT
TRBJ2-1	TRBV28	TRBD1	-	CASSRNRGGANEQFF	TGTGCCAGCAGCCGAAACAGGGGCGGTGCCAATGAGCAGTTCTTC
TRBJ2-7	TRBV6-5	-	-	CASSTGHREQYF	TGTGCCAGCAGTACTGGACATCGCGAGCAGTACTTC
TRBJ2-1	TRBV5-8	TRBD1	-	CASSPDRAKQFF	TGTGCCAGCAGCCCGGACAGGGCCAAACAGTTCTTC
TRBJ1-6	TRBV25-1	TRBD1	-	CASSEGQGAGNSPLHF	TGTGCCAGCAGTGAAGGACAGGGGGCAGGGAATTCACCCCTCCACTTT
TRBJ2-7	TRBV10-2	TRBD1	-	CASSSTQGPWDDYEQYF	TGCGCCAGCAGCTCGACACAGGGGCCTTGGGACGACTACGAGCAGTACTTC
TRBJ2-1	TRBV29-1	-	-	CSVVRSWQGNEQFF	TGCAGCGTTGTCAGATCGTGGCAGGGGAATGAGCAGTTCTTC
TRBJ2-1	TRBV4-3	TRBD2	-	CASSQVSGTLSSYNEQFF	TGCGCCAGCAGCCAAGTCAGCGGGACCCTTAGCTCCTACAATGAGCAGTTCTTC
TRBJ2-5	TRBV5-1	-	-	CASSLVGDIQETQYF	TGCGCCAGCAGCTTGGTCGGGGACATACAAGAGACCCAGTACTTC
TRBJ2-5	TRBV7-2	TRBD2	-	CASSRAPGSGAQETQYF	TGTGCCAGCAGCCGCGCTCCTGGTAGCGGGGCCCAAGAGACCCAGTACTTC
TRBJ2-7	TRBV28	-	-	CASSFPRDHYEQYF	TGTGCCAGCAGTTTTCCTCGAGATCACTACGAGCAGTACTTC